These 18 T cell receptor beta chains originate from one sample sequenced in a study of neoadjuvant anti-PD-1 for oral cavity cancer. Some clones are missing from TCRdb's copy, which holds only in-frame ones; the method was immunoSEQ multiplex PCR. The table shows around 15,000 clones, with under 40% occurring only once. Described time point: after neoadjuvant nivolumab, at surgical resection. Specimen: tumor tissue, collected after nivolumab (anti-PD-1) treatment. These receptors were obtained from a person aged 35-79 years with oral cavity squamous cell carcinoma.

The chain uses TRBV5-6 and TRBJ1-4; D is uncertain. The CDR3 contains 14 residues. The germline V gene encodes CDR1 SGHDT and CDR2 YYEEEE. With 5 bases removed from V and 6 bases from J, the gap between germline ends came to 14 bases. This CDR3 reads CASREVWADEKLFF. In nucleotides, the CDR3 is TGTGCCAGCAGAGAGGTCTGGGCGGATGAAAAACTGTTTTTT.

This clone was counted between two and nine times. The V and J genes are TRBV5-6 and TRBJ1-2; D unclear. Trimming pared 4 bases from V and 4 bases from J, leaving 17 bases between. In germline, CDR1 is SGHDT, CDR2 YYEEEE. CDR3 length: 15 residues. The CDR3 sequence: CASSRPASSGYGYTF. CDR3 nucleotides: TGTGCCAGCAGCCGGCCGGCCAGCAGCGGCTATGGCTACACCTTC.

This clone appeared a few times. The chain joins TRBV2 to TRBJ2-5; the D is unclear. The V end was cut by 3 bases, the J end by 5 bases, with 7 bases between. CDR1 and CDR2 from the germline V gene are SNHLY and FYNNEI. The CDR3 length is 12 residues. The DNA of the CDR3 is TGTGCCAGCAGTGAGGTCGGCGAGACCCAGTACTTC. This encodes CASSEVGETQYF.

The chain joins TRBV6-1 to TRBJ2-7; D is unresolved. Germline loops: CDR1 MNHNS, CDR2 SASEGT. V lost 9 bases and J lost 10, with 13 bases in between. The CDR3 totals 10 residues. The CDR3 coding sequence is TGTGCCAGTGGTCATTTTTTCCAGTACTTC. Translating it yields CASGHFFQYF.

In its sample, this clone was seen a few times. DNA for the CDR3: TGTGCCAGCAGCTATACCGACACGGCAAATGAGCAGTTCTTC. Encoded protein: CASSYTDTANEQFF. The rearrangement joins TRBV6-5 to TRBJ2-1, with D unclear. This CDR3 is 14 amino acids long. Per germline, CDR1 MNHEY and CDR2 SVGAGI. V was clipped by 6 bases and J by 7 bases, with 16 bases between them.

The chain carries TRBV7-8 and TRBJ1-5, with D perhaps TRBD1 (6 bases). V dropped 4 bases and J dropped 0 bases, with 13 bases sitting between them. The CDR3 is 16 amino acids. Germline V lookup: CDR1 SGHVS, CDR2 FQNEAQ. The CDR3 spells CASSSTGPYSNQPQHF. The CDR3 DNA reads TGTGCCAGCAGCTCAACAGGGCCGTATAGCAATCAGCCCCAGCATTTT.

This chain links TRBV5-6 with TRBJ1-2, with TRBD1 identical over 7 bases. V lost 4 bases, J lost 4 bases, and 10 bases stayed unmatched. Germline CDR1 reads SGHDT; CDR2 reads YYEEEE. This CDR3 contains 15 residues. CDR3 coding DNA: TGTGCCAGCAGCCCCTGGGACAGACCCAGCTATGGCTACACCTTC. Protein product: CASSPWDRPSYGYTF.

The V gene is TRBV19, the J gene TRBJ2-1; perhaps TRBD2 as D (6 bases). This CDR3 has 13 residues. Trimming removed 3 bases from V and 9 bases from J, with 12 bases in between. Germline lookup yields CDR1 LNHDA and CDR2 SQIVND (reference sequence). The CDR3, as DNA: TGTGCCAGTAGTATCACCGGGAGCGGTGAGCAGTTCTTC. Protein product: CASSITGSGEQFF. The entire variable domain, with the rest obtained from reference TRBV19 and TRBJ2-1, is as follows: DGGITQSPKYLFRKEGQNVTLSCEQNLNHDAMYWYRQDPGQGLRLIYYSQIVNDFQKGDIAEGYSVSREKKESFPLTVTSAQKNPTAFYLCASSITGSGEQFFGPGTRLTVL.

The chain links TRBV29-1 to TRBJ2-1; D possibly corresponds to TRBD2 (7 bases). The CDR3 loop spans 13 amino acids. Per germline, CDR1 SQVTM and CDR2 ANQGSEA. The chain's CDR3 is CTAGRAGVGEQFF. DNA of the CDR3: TGCACCGCGGGGAGGGCAGGGGTGGGTGAGCAGTTCTTC.

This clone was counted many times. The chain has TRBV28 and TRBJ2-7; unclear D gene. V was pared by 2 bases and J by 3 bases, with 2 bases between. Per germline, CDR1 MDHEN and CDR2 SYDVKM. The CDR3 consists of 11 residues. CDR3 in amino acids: CASSLRYEQYF. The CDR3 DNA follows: TGTGCCAGCAGTTTACGCTACGAGCAGTACTTC.

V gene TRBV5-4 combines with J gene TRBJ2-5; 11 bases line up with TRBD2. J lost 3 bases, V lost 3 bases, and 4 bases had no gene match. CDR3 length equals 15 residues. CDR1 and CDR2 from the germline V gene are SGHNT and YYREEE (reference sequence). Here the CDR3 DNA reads TGTGCCAGCAGCTCGATGGGACTAGCGGAAGAGACCCAGTACTTC. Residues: CASSSMGLAEETQYF.

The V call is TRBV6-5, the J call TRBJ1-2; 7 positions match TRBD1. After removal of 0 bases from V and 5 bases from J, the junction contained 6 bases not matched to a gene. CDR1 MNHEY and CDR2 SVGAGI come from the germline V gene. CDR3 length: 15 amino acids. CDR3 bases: TGTGCCAGCAGTTACTCGGGCAGGGGGGGGTATGGCTACACCTTC. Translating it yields CASSYSGRGGYGYTF.

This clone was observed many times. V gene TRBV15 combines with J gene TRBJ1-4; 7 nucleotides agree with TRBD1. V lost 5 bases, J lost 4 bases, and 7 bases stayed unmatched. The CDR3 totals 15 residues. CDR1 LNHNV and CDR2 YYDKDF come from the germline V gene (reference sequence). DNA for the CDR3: TGTGCCACCAGCCCCCGACAGGGCTTTAATGAAAAACTGTTTTTT. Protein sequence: CATSPRQGFNEKLFF.

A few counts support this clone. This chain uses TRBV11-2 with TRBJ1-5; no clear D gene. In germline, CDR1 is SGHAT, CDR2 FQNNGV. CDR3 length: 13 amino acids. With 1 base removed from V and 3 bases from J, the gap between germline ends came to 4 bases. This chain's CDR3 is CASSLGTNQPQHF. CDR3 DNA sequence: TGTGCCAGCAGCTTAGGGACCAATCAGCCCCAGCATTTT.

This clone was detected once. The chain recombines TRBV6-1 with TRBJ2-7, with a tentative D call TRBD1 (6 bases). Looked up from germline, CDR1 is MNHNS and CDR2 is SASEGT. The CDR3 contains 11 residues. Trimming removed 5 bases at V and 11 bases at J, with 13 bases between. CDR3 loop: CASSYGAGEYF. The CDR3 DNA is TGTGCCAGCAGTTACGGGGCAGGGGAGTACTTC.

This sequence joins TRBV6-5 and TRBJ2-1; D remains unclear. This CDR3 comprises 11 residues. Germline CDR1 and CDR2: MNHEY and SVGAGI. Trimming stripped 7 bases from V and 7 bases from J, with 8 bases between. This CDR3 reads CASTYTNEQFF. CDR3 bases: TGTGCCAGCACCTATACAAATGAGCAGTTCTTC.

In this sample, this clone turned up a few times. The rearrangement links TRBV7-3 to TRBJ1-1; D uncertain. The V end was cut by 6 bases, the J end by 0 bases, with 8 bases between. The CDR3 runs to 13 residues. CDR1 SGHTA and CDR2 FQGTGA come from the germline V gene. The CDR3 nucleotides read TGTGCCAGCAGAAGGAACCTGAACACTGAAGCTTTCTTT. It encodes CASRRNLNTEAFF.

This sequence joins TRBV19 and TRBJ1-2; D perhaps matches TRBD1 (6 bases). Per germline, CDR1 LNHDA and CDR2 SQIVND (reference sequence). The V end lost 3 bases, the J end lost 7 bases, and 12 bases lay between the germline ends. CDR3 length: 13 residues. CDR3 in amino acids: CASSMAQGSGYTF. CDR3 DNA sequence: TGTGCCAGTAGTATGGCACAGGGCAGTGGCTACACCTTC.